This is a list of T cell receptor beta chains from one sample in a study of T cells in Graves' hyperthyroidism and ophthalmopathy. TCRdb processed the multiplex PCR reads anew with MiXCR; each CDR3 protein has one entry. The sample contains a few hundred thousand distinct CDR3 sequences, 15% to 19% of which appear only once. The sample comprised blood. The receptors come from a woman younger than 45 with Graves' hyperthyroidism. The CDR3 runs from the conserved cysteine through the conserved F or W. A D gene is named only where the DNA matches it firmly. Expanded clones get a size class; other rows say once, few or many, or leave the size out.

abundance	d_gene	v_gene	j_gene	len	CDR3aa	CDR3nt
many	-	TRBV7-2	TRBJ2-3	15	CASSLAGTDTDTQYF	TGTGCCAGCAGCTTAGCGGGGACTGACACAGATACGCAGTATTTT
few	TRBD2	TRBV5-1	TRBJ2-1	16	CASSGASGRSINEQFF	TGCGCCAGCAGCGGAGCTAGCGGGAGATCCATTAATGAGCAGTTCTTC
many	-	TRBV11-2	TRBJ2-1	15	CASSLVQGTYNEQFF	TGTGCCAGCAGCTTAGTCCAGGGAACCTACAATGAGCAGTTCTTC
many	-	TRBV7-9	TRBJ1-2	14	CATVLTRTAYGYTF	TGTGCCACCGTTCTTACCCGGACAGCCTATGGCTACACCTTC
many	TRBD1	TRBV12-3/TRBV12-4	TRBJ2-1	17	CASSLNLDRGPSGEQFF	TGTGCCAGCAGTTTGAATCTAGACAGGGGGCCTTCCGGGGAGCAGTTCTTC
few	-	TRBV29-1	TRBJ2-2	15	CSVEGRSGMSGELFF	TGCAGCGTTGAAGGCAGATCAGGGATGTCGGGGGAGCTGTTTTTT
many	-	TRBV30	TRBJ1-5	13	CAWSASRAQPQHF	TGTGCCTGGAGCGCGAGCCGAGCTCAGCCCCAGCATTTT
-	TRBD2	TRBV15	TRBJ2-1	15	CATSSSGSELNEQFF	TGTGCCACCAGCAGTAGCGGGAGCGAACTCAATGAGCAGTTCTTC
-	-	TRBV20-1	TRBJ1-1	13	CSAPGETNTEAFF	TGCAGTGCCCCGGGAGAGACCAACACTGAAGCTTTCTTT
many	-	TRBV2	TRBJ1-1	13	CASSDEKNTEAFF	TGTGCCAGCAGTGATGAGAAGAACACTGAAGCTTTCTTT